In its sample, the clone carrying this T cell receptor (beta chain) was seen a few times. Antigen: not known. The naive CD8 subset, CD45RO-negative cells positively selected for CCR7, excluded terminally differentiated effector memory CD45RA+ cells. This sample is drawn from a study of shared clonotypes between healthy human individuals. Background on the study: The people who gave samples were a couple of women and a few men aged 18 to 49. Researchers assigned three CD4 naive, three CD4 memory, two CD8 naive and one CD8 memory plate to each donor. Study-wide results and caveats: Collection of samples was limited to blood; tissue repertoires likely differ.

Evenly divided among several immunoSEQ plates was the genomic DNA of each subset. Clones were sequenced by immunoSEQ multiplex PCR, and TCRdb holds only the in-frame ones, with some missing. The sample has around 2.1 million clones, about 92% seen once. CDR3 length equals 13 residues. CDR1 and CDR2 (germline): MGHRA, YSYEKL. V was pared by 2 bases and J by 11 bases, with 15 bases between. J is TRBJ1-1 and V is TRBV4-1; possibly TRBD1 for D (6 bases). This clonotype was sampled from a man aged 18 to 35 in good health. Some clones in this sample may be carry-over from other donors' samples. Sequenced sample: naive CD8+ T cells from PBMCs. CDR3 nucleotide sequence: TGCGCCAGCAGCCAAAAGGGGACACTTGTTGCTTTCTTT. It translates to CASSQKGTLVAFF.